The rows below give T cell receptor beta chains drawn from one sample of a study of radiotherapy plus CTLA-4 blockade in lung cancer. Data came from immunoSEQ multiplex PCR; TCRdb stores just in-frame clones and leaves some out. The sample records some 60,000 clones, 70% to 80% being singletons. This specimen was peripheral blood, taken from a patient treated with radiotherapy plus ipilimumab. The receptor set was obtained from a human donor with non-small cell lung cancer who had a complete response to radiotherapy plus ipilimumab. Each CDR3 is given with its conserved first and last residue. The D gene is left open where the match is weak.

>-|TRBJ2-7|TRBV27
TGTGCCAGCAGTTTATGGGGCCCTTACGAGCAGTACTTC
CASSLWGPYEQYF
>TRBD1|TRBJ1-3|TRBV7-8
TGTGCCAGCAGCTCGACAGGGGGTAGAGGAAACACCATATATTTT
CASSSTGGRGNTIYF
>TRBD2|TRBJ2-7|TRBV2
TGTGCCAACGGGGAGGGTTACGAGCAGTACTTC
CANGEGYEQYF
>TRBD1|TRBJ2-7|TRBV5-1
TGCGCCAGCAGTAAGGGGGACAGGTTGGGTGAGCAGTACTTC
CASSKGDRLGEQYF
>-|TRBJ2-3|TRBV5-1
TGCGCCAGCAGCGAGAAATTTACGCAGTATTTT
CASSEKFTQYF
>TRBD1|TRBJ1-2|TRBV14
TGTGCCAGCAGCCTGGACAGGCGCCGCTACACCTTC
CASSLDRRRYTF
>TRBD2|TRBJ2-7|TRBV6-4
TGTGCCAGCAGACTAGCGGAGTGGGGCCCCTACGAGCAGTACTTC
CASRLAEWGPYEQYF
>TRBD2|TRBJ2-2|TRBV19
TGTGCCAGTACTGCCGGGACTATCACCGGGGAGCTGTTTTTT
CASTAGTITGELFF
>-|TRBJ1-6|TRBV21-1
TGTGCCAGCAGCAAAGCGGGGCGCTGGGGGGAAACCCATAATTCACCCCTCCACTTT
CASSKAGRWGETHNSPLHF
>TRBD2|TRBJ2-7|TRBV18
TGTGCCAGCTCACCAACCCCCCCCGCGCGGGGGGGTGGGGAGCAGTACTTC
CASSPTPPARGGGEQYF
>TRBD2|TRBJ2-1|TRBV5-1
TGCGCCAGCGGCCCGTCGGTAGCGGGTGTGAATGAGCAGTTCTTC
CASGPSVAGVNEQFF
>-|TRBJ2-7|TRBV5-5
TGTGCCAGCAGCTTGGGGACAGCCTCCTACGAGCAGTACTTC
CASSLGTASYEQYF
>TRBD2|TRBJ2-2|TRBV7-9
TGTGCCAGCAGCTTAGGGACTAGCGGGAGGCGTAGGTCCGGGGAGCTGTTTTTT
CASSLGTSGRRRSGELFF
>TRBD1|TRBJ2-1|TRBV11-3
TGTGCCAGCAGCCGTGCCGGGACAGGGGGCGATGAGCAGTTCTTC
CASSRAGTGGDEQFF
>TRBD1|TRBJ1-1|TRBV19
TGTGCCAGTAGTCCCCCGGGACAGGGGGTAGTGGATACTGAAGCTTTCTTT
CASSPPGQGVVDTEAFF
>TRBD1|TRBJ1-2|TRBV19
TGTGCCAGTAGTATACAACGGACAGGCCCTAACTATGGCTACACCTTC
CASSIQRTGPNYGYTF
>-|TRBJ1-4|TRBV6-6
TGTGCCAGCAGTCTGGCAGGAGGTGGCAAACTGTTTTTT
CASSLAGGGKLFF
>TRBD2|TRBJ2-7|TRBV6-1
TGTGCCAGCAGTGCCTTCCTGGGGGGGACCTACGAGCAGTACTTC
CASSAFLGGTYEQYF
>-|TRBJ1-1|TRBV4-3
TGCGCCAGCAGCCAACAACAGGACATGAACACTGAAGCTTTCTTT
CASSQQQDMNTEAFF
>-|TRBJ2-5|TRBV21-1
TGTGCCAGCGGGGGGACAGGGGAGGATCAAGAGACCCAGTACTTC
CASGGTGEDQETQYF
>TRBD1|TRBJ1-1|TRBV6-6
TGTGCCAGCAGAGGACAGGGGAGGACTGAAGCTTTCTTT
CASRGQGRTEAFF
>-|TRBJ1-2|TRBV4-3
TGCGCCAGCAGCCAAGAGTTACACCTGCTCTATGGCTACACCTTC
CASSQELHLLYGYTF
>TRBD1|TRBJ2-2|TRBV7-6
TGTGCCAGCAGGGCCGGGACAGGGGGCACCGGGGAGCTGTTTTTT
CASRAGTGGTGELFF
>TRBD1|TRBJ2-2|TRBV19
TGTGCCAGTAGGCGCGCCGGGACAGGGAACCCCGGGGAGCTGTTTTTT
CASRRAGTGNPGELFF
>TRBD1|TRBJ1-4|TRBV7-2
TGTGCCAGCAGTCATTCGGACAGGGGCAGATCTAATGAAAAACTGTTTTTT
CASSHSDRGRSNEKLFF